This T cell receptor (beta chain) was recovered during a study of beta chain features in type 1 diabetes. Study observations and caveats: Type 1 diabetes patients had moderately but significantly shorter TCRB CDR3s in all four CD4+ subsets.

This clone was detected only a few times. What it binds is not known. The whole isolated RNA underwent reverse transcription, so sequencing captured expressed TCRB transcripts. Produced via immunoSEQ multiplex PCR; TCRdb's table is partial and in-frame only. The table includes about 930,000 clones, about 17% detected once. The purity of all sorted populations exceeded 95%. The clonotype originates from a woman aged 18-29 years in good health. What was sequenced was naive CD4+ T cells from blood.

This CDR3 is CASRITSGGRINEQFF. In DNA, the CDR3 is TGTGCCAGCAGAATTACTAGTGGCGGGAGAATCAATGAGCAGTTCTTC. The V gene is TRBV11-2, the J gene TRBJ2-1; 7 bases are a match to TRBD2. The J segment lost 6 bases and the V segment lost 6 bases, leaving 14 bases of the junction unmatched. CDR1 and CDR2 (germline): SGHAT, FQNNGV. The CDR3 extends over 16 amino acids.